The 18 T cell receptor beta chains below all came from one sample that was sequenced in a study of blood T cell repertoires in COVID-19. Method: immunoSEQ multiplex PCR; TCRdb's copy keeps in-frame clones and lacks some. The sample has approximately 190,000 clones, 83% seen once. The source material was peripheral blood. These receptors originate from a woman aged 35 to 49 with acute or convalescent COVID-19.

The J gene is TRBJ1-6, the V gene TRBV4-2; perhaps TRBD1 as D (6 bases). Trimming stripped 0 bases from V and 5 bases from J, with 11 bases between. This CDR3 is built from 16 residues. Per the germline V gene, CDR1 is LGHNA and CDR2 is YNFKEQ. In DNA form, the CDR3 reads TGTGCCAGCAGCCAAGAATTGACAGGACATAATTCACCCCTCCACTTT. Protein: CASSQELTGHNSPLHF.

This clone appeared a few times. The chain carries TRBV7-2 and TRBJ2-1, with 11 bases matching TRBD2. The trim removed 0 bases at V and 8 bases at J, leaving 3 bases unmatched. Germline CDR1 SGHTA, CDR2 FQGNSA. The CDR3 covers 15 residues. CDR3 residues: CASSLATSGSHEQFF. The CDR3 DNA reads as TGTGCCAGCAGCTTAGCAACTAGCGGGAGCCATGAGCAGTTCTTC.

This clone appeared a single time. The chain's CDR3 is CSVVWAGESSYEQYF. CDR3 nucleotide sequence: TGCAGCGTTGTTTGGGCAGGCGAGAGCTCCTACGAGCAGTACTTC. The chain combines TRBV29-1 with TRBJ2-7; D gene unclear. Germline V CDR1 and CDR2: SQVTM, ANQGSEA. The CDR3 is made up of 15 amino acids. The V gene lost 4 bases and the J gene lost 0 bases, with 16 bases spanning the gap.

DNA of the CDR3: TGTGCCATCAGTGAGGAGGGACAGGTCGGCTACACCTTC. It specifies CAISEEGQVGYTF. The chain recombines TRBV10-3 with TRBJ1-2, with 8 bases matching TRBD1. V lost 2 bases to trimming and J lost 8 bases; unmatched junction nucleotides: 4. This CDR3 spans 13 amino acids. Germline CDR1 reads ENHRY; CDR2 reads SYGVKD.

This chain connects TRBV29-1 to TRBJ2-1; TRBD1 is a possible D gene (6 bases). CDR3 size: 10 residues. Per the germline V gene, CDR1 is SQVTM and CDR2 is ANQGSEA. The V end was cut by 8 bases, the J end by 10 bases, with 12 bases between. CDR3: CSTWTDEQFF. The DNA for the CDR3 is TGCAGCACCTGGACAGACGAGCAGTTCTTC.

This clone was found a few times. The V gene is TRBV6-4, the J gene TRBJ2-3; D perhaps matches TRBD2 (5 bases). The CDR3 sequence is 14 residues long. V lost 7 bases and J 2 bases, leaving 13 bases between the germline ends. The germline CDR1 and CDR2 sequences are MRHNA and SNTAGT. The CDR3 DNA reads as TGTGCCAGCAAGCTAGCCGCTGACACAGATACGCAGTATTTT. Translating gives CASKLAADTDTQYF.

The chain links TRBV28 to TRBJ1-4; D might be TRBD1 (6 bases). The V gene lost 2 bases and the J gene lost 5 bases, with 9 bases spanning the gap. CDR3 size: 14 residues. The germline V gene has CDR1 MDHEN and CDR2 SYDVKM. The CDR3 is CASSLGQRNEKLFF. The CDR3 coding sequence is TGTGCCAGCAGTTTAGGACAGCGGAATGAAAAACTGTTTTTT.

This sequence joins TRBV7-8 and TRBJ2-1; 11 bases line up with TRBD2. The CDR3 extends over 15 amino acids. Germline lookup yields CDR1 SGHVS and CDR2 FQNEAQ. V shed 4 bases and J 3 bases; nucleotides not matched to a gene: 2. For the CDR3, the DNA is TGTGCCAGCAGCTCGGGACTAGCGGACTACAATGAGCAGTTCTTC. Translation gives CASSSGLADYNEQFF.

The chain combines TRBV7-9 with TRBJ2-7; D possibly corresponds to TRBD1 (7 bases). Trimming took off 5 bases at V and 5 bases at J, with 19 bases between the two ends. CDR1 is SEHNR, CDR2 FQNEAQ, per germline (reference sequence). The CDR3 runs to 15 residues. The CDR3 loop is CASSTTQGTGDEQYF. The CDR3 DNA reads TGTGCCAGCAGCACCACACAGGGGACGGGGGACGAGCAGTACTTC.

This chain connects TRBV4-2 to TRBJ1-5, with a possible D match to TRBD1 (6 bases). V lost 2 bases and J 3 bases, leaving 11 bases between the germline ends. The CDR3 runs to 15 residues. Germline lookup yields CDR1 LGHNA and CDR2 YNFKEQ. The CDR3 DNA follows: TGTGCCAGCAGCCAAATACAGGGATACAATCAGCCCCAGCATTTT. Its translation: CASSQIQGYNQPQHF.

This clone was seen only once. The V call is TRBV2, the J call TRBJ2-2; a weak D match, TRBD1 (5 bases). CDR1 and CDR2 from the germline V gene are SNHLY and FYNNEI. The CDR3 has 12 amino acids. V lost 6 bases and J 7 bases, leaving 9 bases between the germline ends. CDR3 sequence (DNA): TGTGCCAGCAGCTGGGGCGGCGGGGAGCTGTTTTTT. Protein product: CASSWGGGELFF.

CDR3 in amino acids: CASSREGPYEQYF. The CDR3 DNA is TGTGCCAGCAGCCGGGAGGGGCCCTACGAGCAGTACTTC. The rearrangement links TRBV7-9 to TRBJ2-7, with 8 bases fitting TRBD2. V was clipped by 5 bases and J by 2 bases; unmatched bases: 2. Per the germline V gene, CDR1 is SEHNR and CDR2 is FQNEAQ (reference sequence). CDR3 length: 13 residues.

The V and J genes are TRBV14 and TRBJ1-1; a possible D gene is TRBD1 (6 bases). Germline loops: CDR1 SGHDN, CDR2 FVKESK. The length of the CDR3 is 16 residues. V lost 1 base, J lost 4 bases, and 16 bases lay in between. In DNA, the CDR3 is TGTGCCAGCAGCCAAGGACAGGCTCTGAGTGGCACTGAAGCTTTCTTT. Translation: CASSQGQALSGTEAFF.

As regards this clone: Other nucleotide sequences in the sample specify the same CDR3. The chain combines TRBV28 with TRBJ2-7; 10 bases match TRBD2. The CDR3 is 13 amino acids. Germline V gene lookup returns CDR1 MDHEN and CDR2 SYDVKM. The junction had 5 bases not matched to a gene; V was cut back by 5 bases and J by 7 bases. CDR3 sequence: CASSSGGGNEQYF. As DNA, the CDR3 is TGTGCCAGCAGTAGCGGGGGGGGCAATGAGCAGTACTTC. Drawing the rest from reference TRBV28 and TRBJ2-7, the complete variable domain is DVKVTQSSRYLVKRTGEKVFLECVQDMDHENMFWYRQDPGLGLRLIYFSYDVKMKEKGDIPEGYSVSREKKERFSLILESASTNQTSMYLCASSSGGGNEQYFGPGTRLTVT.

This chain connects TRBV7-8 to TRBJ2-1; 8 bases match TRBD2. The CDR3 sequence is 17 residues long. Germline V lookup: CDR1 SGHVS, CDR2 FQNEAQ. V gave up 7 bases and J gave up 8 bases; unmatched junction bases: 19. CDR3: CASTNHPPGLEVDEQFF. The CDR3 DNA reads TGTGCCAGCACCAACCACCCACCGGGACTAGAGGTTGATGAGCAGTTCTTC.

The rearrangement links TRBV24-1 to TRBJ1-1, with a tentative D call TRBD1 (5 bases). Deletions cut 0 bases from V and 7 bases from J, with 11 bases between. Germline-derived CDR1 and CDR2 are KGHDR and SFDVKD. The CDR3 spans 14 residues. The CDR3 loop is CATSDLDSPYEAFF. The CDR3, as DNA: TGTGCCACCAGTGATTTGGACAGTCCGTATGAAGCTTTCTTT.

This sequence joins TRBV3-1 (or the pseudogene TRBV3-2) and TRBJ2-7; 9 nucleotides align to TRBD1. CDR3 length: 13 residues. After removal of 8 bases from V and 4 bases from J, the junction contained 6 bases not matched to a gene. CDR1 is LGHDT and CDR2 is YNNKEL in the germline V gene (reference sequence). CDR3 nucleotides: TGTGCCAGCGGTCGACAGGGGGAGTACGAGCAGTACTTC. Translating gives CASGRQGEYEQYF.

J is TRBJ2-1 and V is TRBV2; TRBD2 aligns across 8 bases. From germline, CDR1 is SNHLY and CDR2 FYNNEI. This CDR3 has 15 amino acids. V lost 7 bases and J lost 4; bases outside the gene matches: 9. As DNA, the CDR3 is TGTGCCAGCATGGGGGAAGCGGGGGAGTACAATGAGCAGTTCTTC. Its translation: CASMGEAGEYNEQFF.